This entry lists 26 T cell receptor beta chains sequenced from one sample in a study of Graves' ophthalmopathy and Graves' hyperthyroidism (dated by TCRdb to 2017 to 2018). Sequencing relied on an Illumina HiSeq 2000. TCR beta CDR3 regions were amplified from RNA transcripts for repertoire sequencing. A first-round RT-PCR used HTBI primers with the Qiagen OneStep RT-PCR kit, followed by a second-round multiplex PCR, size selection and purification. TCRdb's own reprocessing of the public reads used fastp at Q25 and MiXCR and kept productive beta chains. When rows share a CDR3 protein, they turn into one entry using the most common DNA and genes. The table for this sample lists approximately 410,000 distinct CDR3 sequences; 15% to 19% of them were counted only once. The ten largest clones take up about 7% of the sample. The sample comprised peripheral blood. These receptors were collected from a woman younger than 30 with stable Graves' hyperthyroidism. Donor details come from another sample of the same person, matched by shared clones.

This clonotype has ten or more counts. This chain links TRBV5-1 with TRBJ2-7; D possibly corresponds to TRBD2 (7 bases). Per the germline V gene, CDR1 is SGHRS and CDR2 is YFSETQ. V was cut by 4 bases and J by 3 bases, with 17 bases left in between. This CDR3 spans 15 amino acids. CDR3 sequence (DNA): TGCGCCAGCAGCCCAGGGGAGGGACGGAGCTACGAGCAGTACTTC. The encoded protein is CASSPGEGRSYEQYF.

This clonotype came up many times. The chain is built from TRBV19 and TRBJ1-1; D is unclear. The CDR3 covers 16 residues. Germline-derived CDR1 and CDR2 are LNHDA and SQIVND (reference sequence). With 5 bases removed from V and 0 bases from J, the gap between germline ends came to 16 bases. CDR3 in amino acids: CASSPQWEHLNTEAFF. The CDR3 region has the DNA TGTGCCAGTAGTCCGCAATGGGAACACTTGAACACTGAAGCTTTCTTT.

This clonotype was counted at least ten times. V gene TRBV6-1 combines with J gene TRBJ1-1, with D unresolved. CDR1 is MNHNS and CDR2 is SASEGT in the germline V gene. CDR3 length: 14 amino acids. The V gene lost 6 bases and the J gene lost 3 bases, with 14 bases spanning the gap. In DNA form, the CDR3 reads TGTGCCAGCAGCCCCAGGCAGCGGGACACTGAAGCTTTCTTT. It translates to CASSPRQRDTEAFF.

This clonotype was seen ten or more times. The chain combines TRBV6-1 with TRBJ1-6; 8 bases agree with TRBD1. CDR1 and CDR2 (germline): MNHNS, SASEGT. Trimming at V came to 8 bases and at J to 9 bases, leaving 3 bases not matched to a gene. This CDR3 region has 12 residues. The CDR3 DNA sequence: TGTGCCAGCGCAGGGGGCGGTTCACCCCTCCACTTT. Protein product: CASAGGGSPLHF.

The V and J genes are TRBV19 and TRBJ1-1; D is unresolved. Germline CDR1 LNHDA, CDR2 SQIVND (reference sequence). The CDR3 loop spans 13 amino acids. V lost 7 bases, J lost 0 bases, and 9 bases lay in between. CDR3 amino acids: CASTLALNTEAFF. CDR3 nucleotide sequence: TGTGCCAGTACTCTCGCGCTGAACACTGAAGCTTTCTTT.

This clonotype has ten or more counts. V gene TRBV2 combines with J gene TRBJ2-2, with 7 bases fitting TRBD1. Germline V lookup: CDR1 SNHLY, CDR2 FYNNEI. The CDR3 is made up of 15 amino acids. V gave up 4 bases and J gave up 6 bases; unmatched junction bases: 8. This chain's CDR3 is CASSAYRQGAGELFF. The CDR3 DNA sequence: TGTGCCAGCAGTGCATATCGACAGGGAGCCGGGGAGCTGTTTTTT. The full variable domain, with the rest looked up from reference TRBV2 and TRBJ2-2, is EPEVTQTPSHQVTQMGQEVILRCVPISNHLYFYWYRQILGQKVEFLVSFYNNEISEKSEIFDDQFSVERPDGSNFTLKIRSTKLEDSAMYFCASSAYRQGAGELFFGEGSRLTVL.

Many counts were recorded for this clonotype. Compared with germline, one end of the junction differs, possibly owing to a read error. The V gene is TRBV6-1, the J gene TRBJ2-5; 9 nucleotides line up with TRBD1. Germline CDR1 MNHNS, CDR2 SASEGT. The CDR3 runs 14 residues. The CDR3, as DNA: TGTGCTAGCAGGGTGACAGGGGGGGAGGAGACCCAGTACTTC. This translates into CASRVTGGEETQYF.

The chain couples TRBV27 to TRBJ2-7, with 10 bases that match TRBD2. Per the germline V gene, CDR1 is MNHEY and CDR2 is SMNVEV (reference sequence). The ends lost 4 bases at V and 7 bases at J; junction bases unmatched: 13. The CDR3 totals 16 residues. The CDR3 nucleotides are TGTGCCAGCAGTTCCCTCTTGAGCGGGGGGGCAGAAGAGCAGTACTTC. Amino acid sequence: CASSSLLSGGAEEQYF.

The chain carries TRBV20-1 and TRBJ2-7, with D possibly TRBD1 on 6 matching bases. Trimming stripped 4 bases from V and 5 bases from J, with 15 bases between. This CDR3 is 13 amino acids long. The germline gives CDR1 DFQATT, CDR2 SNEGSKA (reference sequence). The CDR3 DNA is TGCAGTGCTACCGTACAGGGATACCACGAGCAGTACTTC. Translated, it gives CSATVQGYHEQYF.

This clonotype was counted at least ten times. The chain couples TRBV12-3 or TRBV12-4 to TRBJ1-2; tentatively, D is TRBD1 (6 bases). The length of the CDR3 is 14 residues. V lost 1 base to trimming and J lost 6 bases, with 12 bases between them. The CDR3 coding sequence is TGTGCCAGCAGTTTAGAGGGGGGCCTCAATGGCTACACCTTC. This translates into CASSLEGGLNGYTF.

This clonotype has a count of ten or more. V usage is TRBV6-2 or TRBV6-3 and J usage is TRBJ2-2; the match to TRBD2 covers 8 bases. J lost 1 base, V lost 6 bases, and 13 bases had no gene match. Germline V gene lookup returns CDR1 MNHEY and CDR2 SVGEGT. There are 18 residues in the CDR3. The CDR3 is CASRPMPPGTRNTGELFF. CDR3 sequence (DNA): TGTGCCAGCAGACCCATGCCACCCGGGACTAGGAACACCGGGGAGCTGTTTTTT.

This clonotype was seen repeatedly, ten times or more. The rearrangement joins TRBV20-1 to TRBJ2-7, with unresolved D. Between the trimmed V and J ends, which lost 3 bases and 3 bases, there was a span of 6 bases. This CDR3 comprises 11 residues. Germline V CDR1 and CDR2: DFQATT, SNEGSKA (reference sequence). CDR3 loop: CSARQIYEQYF. CDR3 in DNA: TGCAGTGCTAGGCAGATCTACGAGCAGTACTTC.

Concerning this clonotype: Germline and junction disagree at one end, which may indicate a read error. The V gene is TRBV18, the J gene TRBJ1-2; D may be TRBD1 (6 bases). The CDR3 is made up of 14 amino acids. Germline values: CDR1 KGHSH, CDR2 LQKENI. CDR3 nucleotide sequence: TGTGCCGGCTCACCAGGGGTGGATAACTATGGCTACACCTTC. The encoded protein is CAGSPGVDNYGYTF.

On this clonotype itself: One junction end does not reproduce the germline sequence, and a read error may be involved. V usage is TRBV5-5 and J usage is TRBJ1-2; D is unclear. Germline-derived CDR1 and CDR2 are SGHKS and YYEKEE (reference sequence). The length of the CDR3 is 14 residues. This CDR3 is CPSSPTGPNYGYTF. For the CDR3, the DNA is TGTCCCAGCAGCCCGACGGGCCCTAACTATGGCTACACCTTC.

The table lists this clonotype with many counts. V and J are TRBV3-1 and TRBJ1-2; 9 bases align to TRBD1. This CDR3 is 14 amino acids long. Trimming took 3 bases from V and 3 from J; bases not matched to a gene: 2. The germline CDR1 and CDR2 sequences are LGHDT and YNNKEL (reference sequence). CDR3 amino acids: CASSQGQGHYGYTF. CDR3 DNA sequence: TGTGCCAGCAGCCAGGGACAGGGCCACTATGGCTACACCTTC.

The chain has TRBV12-3 or TRBV12-4 and TRBJ1-5, with D unclear. V lost 4 bases, J lost 5 bases, and 12 bases lay in between. CDR3 length equals 14 residues. CDR3: CASSSAVADQPQHF. CDR3 nucleotides: TGTGCCAGCAGTTCGGCAGTCGCGGATCAGCCCCAGCATTTT.

This clonotype has just a few counts. A much larger clone differs by one base, so this may be a read error. This chain uses TRBV6-2 or TRBV6-3 with TRBJ2-2, with a tentative D call TRBD1 (6 bases). This CDR3 is 15 amino acids long. Germline lookup yields CDR1 MNHEY and CDR2 SVGEGT. Written as DNA, the CDR3 is TGTGTCAGCAGTTATAGGGGGTCCGGCACCGGGGAGCTGTTTTTT. Translating gives CVSSYRGSGTGELFF.

J is TRBJ2-2 and V is TRBV12-3 or TRBV12-4; weak D call: TRBD1 (6 bases). Trimming cost V 6 bases and J 6 bases, with 23 bases left between them. The CDR3 has 17 residues. This CDR3 reads CASRSKQGLLVAGELFF. The CDR3 region has the DNA TGTGCCAGCAGGTCAAAACAGGGTCTTTTAGTCGCCGGGGAGCTGTTTTTT.

This clonotype came up many times. The CDR3 DNA follows: TGCGCCAGCAGCTTGGGGACAGGGAGCTCCTATAATTCACCCCTCCACTTT. Amino acid sequence: CASSLGTGSSYNSPLHF. The rearrangement uses TRBV5-1 and TRBJ1-6; 8 nucleotides match TRBD1. After removal of 0 bases from V and 0 bases from J, the junction contained 2 bases not matched to a gene. The CDR3 contains 17 residues. CDR1 is SGHRS and CDR2 is YFSETQ in the germline V gene.

This clonotype was seen many times. V is TRBV12-3 or TRBV12-4 and J is TRBJ1-3, with D unresolved. The CDR3 has 13 residues. Trimming took off 5 bases at V and 0 bases at J, with 5 bases between the two ends. This CDR3 reads CASSRHSGNTIYF. As DNA, the CDR3 is TGTGCCAGCAGTAGACACTCTGGAAACACCATATATTTT.

This clonotype appeared many times. The chain has TRBV12-3 or TRBV12-4 and TRBJ1-1, with a weak D call TRBD1 (6 bases). The V gene lost 6 bases and the J gene lost 6 bases, with 11 bases spanning the gap. The CDR3 has 12 amino acids. The CDR3 spells CASRNREAEAFF. In nucleotides, the CDR3 is TGTGCCAGCAGAAACAGGGAAGCTGAAGCTTTCTTT.

This clonotype was detected only a few times. This sequence joins TRBV6-1 and TRBJ2-3; D possibly corresponds to TRBD1 (6 bases). The V and J ends lost 3 bases and 5 bases respectively, with 12 bases between them. Germline loops: CDR1 MNHNS, CDR2 SASEGT. This CDR3 contains 14 residues. CDR3 sequence: CASSDAGTRDTQYF. The DNA for the CDR3 is TGTGCCAGCAGTGATGCAGGGACAAGAGATACGCAGTATTTT.

This clonotype came up many times. The J gene is TRBJ1-1, the V gene TRBV6-1; no definite D call. The CDR3 runs to 13 residues. Germline-derived CDR1 and CDR2 are MNHNS and SASEGT. Trimming removed 2 bases from V and 4 bases from J, with 8 bases in between. The chain's CDR3 is CASSEYPPTEAFF. The CDR3 DNA follows: TGTGCCAGCAGTGAATATCCACCCACTGAAGCTTTCTTT.

This clonotype has at least ten counts. This could be a read error, since a much larger clone is one nucleotide away. The chain has TRBV11-2 and TRBJ2-5; 14 positions match TRBD2. CDR3 size: 15 residues. The germline V gene has CDR1 SGHAT and CDR2 FQNNGV. After removal of 4 bases from V and 7 bases from J, the junction contained 5 bases not matched to a gene. In DNA, the CDR3 is TGTGCCAGCAGCTCGACGACTAGCGGGGGGGGGACCCAGTACTTC. It yields the protein CASSSTTSGGGTQYF.

This clonotype appeared a few times. The rearrangement joins TRBV6-1 to TRBJ2-5; possibly TRBD2 for D (6 bases). Between the trimmed V and J ends, which lost 7 bases and 5 bases, there was a span of 20 bases. The CDR3 runs to 15 residues. The germline V gene encodes CDR1 MNHNS and CDR2 SASEGT. CDR3: CASTPKRVNGETQYF. DNA of the CDR3: TGTGCCAGCACTCCCAAGCGGGTTAACGGGGAGACCCAGTACTTC.

V gene TRBV6-1 combines with J gene TRBJ1-1; the D gene is possibly TRBD1 (5 bases). The V gene's germline CDR1 is MNHNS and CDR2 SASEGT. CDR3 size: 17 residues. Trimming stripped 7 bases from V and 2 bases from J, with 23 bases between. The CDR3 region has the DNA TGTGCCAGCAACTTCCCATTCGGGGGGAGGGCCAACACTGAAGCTTTCTTT. Protein: CASNFPFGGRANTEAFF.